These 18 T cell receptor beta chains came from one sample sequenced in a study of blood T cell repertoires in COVID-19 (dated by TCRdb to about 2020). The method was the immunoSEQ multiplex PCR assay. Drawn from immuneACCESS, this table holds only the in-frame rearrangements with V and J called that TCRdb kept. Clones are partly lost; checked studies trace under half to an unresolved V gene and leave the rest unexplained. This sample gives approximately 81,000 clones in total; more than 75% of them show up just once. The ten largest clones take up approximately 7.3% of the sample. Sequenced input: peripheral blood. All receptors come from a human donor in a cohort sampled during active COVID-19.

This sequence joins TRBV25-1 and TRBJ1-5; perhaps TRBD1 as D (5 bases). The germline gives CDR1 MGHDK, CDR2 SYGVNS. V shed 1 base and J shed 3 bases, with 19 bases lying between them. The CDR3 is made up of 18 amino acids. The CDR3 spells CASSECGAGGRYNQPQHF. CDR3 in DNA: TGTGCCAGCAGTGAATGTGGGGCGGGAGGGCGGTACAATCAGCCCCAGCATTTT.

The chain joins TRBV4-1 to TRBJ1-6; 9 bases match TRBD1. V trimming: 3 bases; J trimming: 9 bases; junction bases outside the gene matches: 21. Germline CDR1 reads MGHRA; CDR2 reads YSYEKL. The CDR3 length is 20 residues. The CDR3 nucleotides are TGCGCCAGCAGCCAGAAGAACCTACCGGGACAGGGATCTCGGAGTTCACCCCTCCACTTT. This sequence encodes CASSQKNLPGQGSRSSPLHF.

The V gene is TRBV7-2, the J gene TRBJ2-7, with D maybe TRBD2 (6 bases). Germline CDR1 reads SGHTA; CDR2 reads FQGNSA. With 2 bases removed from V and 0 bases from J, the gap between germline ends came to 11 bases. The CDR3 covers 15 residues. The DNA for the CDR3 is TGTGCCAGCAGCTTAAAAGGAGGGGACTCCTACGAGCAGTACTTC. Residues: CASSLKGGDSYEQYF.

The rearrangement joins TRBV3-1 (or the pseudogene TRBV3-2) to TRBJ1-1; 10 nucleotides align to TRBD1. V was pared by 1 base and J by 4 bases, with 3 bases of the junction left unmatched. From germline, CDR1 is LGHDT and CDR2 YNNKEL (reference sequence). The length of the CDR3 is 15 residues. The CDR3 region is CASSQVRTGGTEAFF. CDR3 DNA: TGTGCCAGCAGCCAAGTTCGGACAGGGGGCACTGAAGCTTTCTTT.

The V gene is TRBV5-6, the J gene TRBJ2-1, with D possibly being TRBD2 (6 bases). This CDR3 has 15 residues. The germline V gene has CDR1 SGHDT and CDR2 YYEEEE. Trimming took off 3 bases at V and 3 bases at J, with 13 bases between the two ends. The CDR3 spells CASSSGGSHYNEQFF. CDR3 nucleotide sequence: TGTGCCAGCAGCTCCGGGGGATCCCACTACAATGAGCAGTTCTTC.

The CDR3 loop is CASSSLTPTGSGNTIYF. DNA of the CDR3: TGTGCCAGCAGCTCCCTTACCCCGACAGGGTCTGGAAACACCATATATTTT. This chain uses TRBV7-9 with TRBJ1-3, with TRBD1 matching over 7 bases. The ends lost 4 bases at V and 1 base at J; junction bases unmatched: 10. Germline V CDR1 and CDR2: SEHNR, FQNEAQ (reference sequence). The CDR3 runs to 17 residues.

The rearrangement joins TRBV7-2 to TRBJ2-5; 8 nucleotides match TRBD2. This CDR3 has 15 amino acids. Trimming took 5 bases from V and 5 from J; bases not matched to a gene: 10. Looked up from germline, CDR1 is SGHTA and CDR2 is FQGNSA. CDR3 amino acids: CASSPSGGRIETQYF. The CDR3 DNA sequence: TGTGCCAGCAGCCCCTCGGGGGGGCGGATCGAGACCCAGTACTTC.

The chain carries TRBV5-1 and TRBJ2-7, with D tentatively TRBD1 (6 bases). Trimming pared 4 bases from V and 6 bases from J, leaving 17 bases between. Germline CDR1 is SGHRS and CDR2 is YFSETQ. The CDR3 is 14 residues long. The CDR3 bases are TGCGCCAGCAGCACGACAGGAGAAATCTCCGAGCAGTACTTC. This sequence encodes CASSTTGEISEQYF.

This clone has only one observation. The chain has TRBV7-3 and TRBJ2-3, with 7 bases that match TRBD2. This CDR3 comprises 14 residues. CDR1 and CDR2 from the germline V gene are SGHTA and FQGTGA. The J segment lost 4 bases and the V segment lost 5 bases, leaving 6 bases of the junction unmatched. The CDR3 region has the DNA TGTGCCAGCAGCCCAGCGGGGATCGCAGATACGCAGTATTTT. This translates into CASSPAGIADTQYF.

The V call is TRBV23-1, the J call TRBJ1-4; D is perhaps TRBD1 (6 bases). TRBV23-1 is recorded as an ORF, its role being uncertain. The CDR3 runs to 16 residues. Trimming stripped 0 bases from V and 3 bases from J, with 11 bases between. CDR3 sequence: CASSQSNGQSNEKLFF. The CDR3 DNA reads as TGCGCCAGCAGTCAATCCAACGGACAGTCTAATGAAAAACTGTTTTTT.

The V and J genes are TRBV19 and TRBJ2-7, with 10 bases matching TRBD1. V gave up 7 bases and J gave up 6 bases; unmatched junction bases: 9. The CDR3 totals 14 residues. CDR1 is LNHDA, CDR2 SQIVND, per germline (reference sequence). The CDR3 DNA reads as TGTGCCAGTAAAGGGACAGGGGCGGGGGGCGAGCAGTACTTC. Translating gives CASKGTGAGGEQYF.

V gene TRBV5-1 combines with J gene TRBJ1-4, with TRBD1 matching over 7 bases. Trimming cost V 5 bases and J 7 bases; bases outside gene matches: 11. The CDR3 sequence is 15 residues long. Germline loops: CDR1 SGHRS, CDR2 YFSETQ. In nucleotides, the CDR3 is TGCGCCAGCAGGCAATCGACAGGGAGTTTTGAAAAACTGTTTTTT. This gives the protein CASRQSTGSFEKLFF.

This clone showed up just once. The chain carries TRBV7-2 and TRBJ2-7, with 10 bases matching TRBD2. CDR1 is SGHTA, CDR2 FQGNSA, per germline. After removal of 5 bases from V and 6 bases from J, the junction contained 7 bases not matched to a gene. This CDR3 comprises 14 residues. The CDR3 protein is CASSSPSGGLEQYF. The CDR3 nucleotides are TGTGCCAGCAGCAGCCCTAGCGGGGGCCTCGAGCAGTACTTC.

This clone has a handful of counts. This chain joins TRBV5-4 and TRBJ1-2; TRBD1 matches at 9 bases. With V trimmed by 2 bases and J by 5 bases, 7 bases remained unmatched. Germline V gene lookup returns CDR1 SGHNT and CDR2 YYREEE (reference sequence). This CDR3 has 15 amino acids. CDR3 residues: CASSFRDRVLYGYTF. Written as DNA, the CDR3 is TGTGCCAGCAGCTTTAGGGACAGGGTTTTGTATGGCTACACCTTC.

This chain connects TRBV27 to TRBJ2-3; 9 positions match TRBD2. CDR3 size: 17 residues. Germline V gene data show CDR1 as MNHEY and CDR2 as SMNVEV (reference sequence). The ends lost 5 bases at V and 1 base at J; junction bases unmatched: 10. The chain's CDR3 is CASSPGSAGGRTDTQYF. CDR3 coding DNA: TGTGCCAGCAGTCCCGGATCGGCGGGAGGGCGCACAGATACGCAGTATTTT.

This sequence joins TRBV7-9 and TRBJ2-5; TRBD2 might be the D (6 bases). Trimming took off 4 bases at V and 2 bases at J, with 14 bases between the two ends. The V gene's germline CDR1 is SEHNR and CDR2 FQNEAQ (reference sequence). The CDR3 sequence is 15 residues long. The CDR3 DNA is TGTGCCAGCAGCTATACCCGGGACTTTCAAGAGACCCAGTACTTC. Residues: CASSYTRDFQETQYF.

J is TRBJ2-7 and V is TRBV6-5; D possibly corresponds to TRBD1 (6 bases). The germline gives CDR1 MNHEY, CDR2 SVGAGI. Trimming stripped 4 bases from V and 10 bases from J, with 14 bases between. The CDR3 has 12 residues. This CDR3 is CASSSPWGLQYF. The CDR3 DNA is TGTGCCAGCAGTTCCCCATGGGGGCTCCAGTACTTC.

This chain connects TRBV7-9 to TRBJ2-5; 7 nucleotides align to TRBD1. The V gene end was trimmed by 5 bases and the J gene end by 5 bases; junction bases not matched to a gene: 5. The V gene's germline CDR1 is SEHNR and CDR2 FQNEAQ (reference sequence). The CDR3 covers 13 residues. CDR3 bases: TGTGCCAGCAGCCCGACAGGGCCGGAGACCCAGTACTTC. Its translation: CASSPTGPETQYF.